This T cell receptor beta chain comes out of a study of T cell responses to AZD1222 COVID-19 vaccine. The wider study: Second-dose groups at about 4 or about 12 weeks were pooled.

A note on this clone: What it binds is not known.

General observations from the study: A reported finding is that nearly half of spike-specific TCRs target unmutated variant regions. Females made up more of the donors, who were largely white British, and clonal diversity may have come out too low.

Produced via immunoSEQ multiplex PCR; TCRdb's table is partial and in-frame only. The sample has approximately 100,000 clones, about nine tenths seen once. V gave up 1 base and J gave up 7 bases; unmatched junction bases: 7. Germline assignment: CDR1 SGHTA and CDR2 FQGNSA. The CDR3 consists of 14 residues. The receptor comes from an adult in good health. The chain recombines TRBV7-2 with TRBJ2-7, with TRBD2 identical over 7 bases. The sequencing here drew on peripheral blood, taken on day 0 of AZD1222 vaccination. The CDR3 here is CASSLGGGLGEQYF. The CDR3 DNA reads TGTGCCAGCAGCTTAGGGGGGGGTTTGGGAGAGCAGTACTTC.